The next 22 T cell receptor beta chains were all read from a single sample in a study of cytomegalovirus exposure and HLA in healthy donors. With 60 Vbeta and 13 Jbeta primers, the PCR was carried out. TCRdb's copy holds only in-frame clones and misses some; the assay was immunoSEQ multiplex PCR. The profile covers around 130,000 clones, with about 8% appearing a single time and around 5.8% taken by the ten largest. The sample consisted of PBMCs. These receptors were collected from a middle-aged woman in good health and CMV-seropositive.

This clone was counted only a few times. The CDR3 DNA is TGCGCCAGCAGCCACGGACAGGGCAACCGCGGCACTGAAGCTTTCTTT. This sequence encodes CASSHGQGNRGTEAFF. V gene TRBV4-1 combines with J gene TRBJ1-1; 8 positions agree with TRBD1. The V segment lost 3 bases and the J segment 4 bases; nucleotides outside the gene matches: 10. Germline lookup yields CDR1 MGHRA and CDR2 YSYEKL. The CDR3 has 16 residues.

DNA for the CDR3: TGCGCCAGCAGCCAAGGTGACAGGGTTCCTCCATATGGCTACACCTTC. It translates to CASSQGDRVPPYGYTF. The rearrangement links TRBV4-1 to TRBJ1-2; 7 nucleotides line up with TRBD1. Trimming removed 1 base from V and 5 bases from J; junction bases left unmatched: 10. The germline V gene encodes CDR1 MGHRA and CDR2 YSYEKL. The CDR3 runs 16 residues.

This clone was counted between two and nine times. The chain recombines TRBV27 with TRBJ2-7; D might be TRBD1 (5 bases). This CDR3 comprises 14 residues. Germline-derived CDR1 and CDR2 are MNHEY and SMNVEV (reference sequence). V lost 2 bases, J lost 1 base, and 9 bases lay in between. CDR3 sequence: CASSLGARSYEQYF. For the CDR3, the DNA is TGTGCCAGCAGTTTAGGGGCTCGGTCCTACGAGCAGTACTTC.

The chain joins TRBV27 to TRBJ1-2; the match to TRBD1 covers 8 bases. V shed 2 bases, J shed 1 base, and the junction held 15 bases outside the gene matches. CDR3 length: 19 amino acids. Germline V CDR1 and CDR2: MNHEY, SMNVEV (reference sequence). CDR3 residues: CASSLQIASGTGLNYGYTF. CDR3 coding DNA: TGTGCCAGCAGTTTACAGATTGCCTCCGGGACAGGCCTTAACTATGGCTACACCTTC.

This clone was counted a few times. V usage is TRBV6-1 and J usage is TRBJ2-7, with a possible D match to TRBD1 (5 bases). This CDR3 is built from 15 residues. The V end lost 1 base, the J end lost 1 base, and 11 bases lay between the germline ends. In germline, CDR1 is MNHNS, CDR2 SASEGT. CDR3 protein: CASSEVGVRSYEQYF. The CDR3 DNA reads as TGTGCCAGCAGTGAAGTAGGGGTGCGGTCCTACGAGCAGTACTTC.

The J gene is TRBJ1-5, the V gene TRBV7-8; 8 nucleotides agree with TRBD1. From germline, CDR1 is SGHVS and CDR2 FQNEAQ. CDR3 length: 15 residues. V gave up 5 bases and J gave up 5 bases; unmatched junction bases: 8. The CDR3 DNA reads TGTGCCAGCAGCCCGCGACCGGACAGGGATCAGCCCCAGCATTTT. It translates to CASSPRPDRDQPQHF.

V gene TRBV7-9 combines with J gene TRBJ2-7, with 10 bases identical to TRBD2. This CDR3 is 15 amino acids long. In germline, CDR1 is SEHNR, CDR2 FQNEAQ (reference sequence). V was clipped by 2 bases and J by 3 bases; unmatched bases: 4. DNA for the CDR3: TGTGCCAGCAGCTTAAGCGGGGGGGCATACTACGAGCAGTACTTC. Its translation is CASSLSGGAYYEQYF.

This clone was detected only a few times. V usage is TRBV30 and J usage is TRBJ1-6, with D possibly TRBD1 on 6 matching bases. Germline V lookup: CDR1 GTSNPN, CDR2 SVGIG (reference sequence). V was shortened by 0 bases and J by 6 bases, with 12 bases between the two germline ends. The CDR3 runs 15 residues. The CDR3 is CAWSVGARGNSPLHF. DNA for the CDR3: TGTGCCTGGAGTGTTGGGGCCAGGGGTAATTCACCCCTCCACTTT.

The chain carries TRBV5-1 and TRBJ2-1; a possible D gene is TRBD2 (5 bases). The CDR3 runs 15 residues. Germline V CDR1 and CDR2: SGHRS, YFSETQ. V was clipped by 0 bases and J by 5 bases, with 12 bases between them. CDR3 bases: TGCGCCAGCAGCTTGGGTAGCGCCGGCAACAATGAGCAGTTCTTC. This translates into CASSLGSAGNNEQFF. The complete variable domain, with remaining parts taken from reference TRBV5-1 and TRBJ2-1, reads KAGVTQTPRYLIKTRGQQVTLSCSPISGHRSVSWYQQTPGQGLQFLFEYFSETQRNKGNFPGRFSGRQFSNSRSEMNVSTLELGDSALYLCASSLGSAGNNEQFFGPGTRLTVL.

This clone turned up a few times. The chain links TRBV30 to TRBJ2-5; possible D gene TRBD1, 5 bases. Trimming shortened V by 4 bases and J by 1 base, and 7 bases separated the two germline ends. The CDR3 contains 12 residues. From germline, CDR1 is GTSNPN and CDR2 SVGIG (reference sequence). CDR3 residues: CAWTQGQETQYF. The DNA for the CDR3 is TGTGCCTGGACGCAGGGCCAAGAGACCCAGTACTTC.

The chain is built from TRBV12-5 and TRBJ2-5; 7 bases line up with TRBD1. Germline V gives CDR1 LGHNT, CDR2 FRNRAP. After removal of 5 bases from V and 9 bases from J, the junction contained 12 bases not matched to a gene. CDR3 length: 14 amino acids. The CDR3 loop is CASGPSTGMEAQYF. The CDR3 nucleotides are TGTGCTAGTGGTCCCTCGACAGGGATGGAGGCCCAGTACTTC.

This clone was detected only a few times. J is TRBJ2-3 and V is TRBV9; 9 bases match TRBD2. The CDR3 runs to 16 residues. After removal of 1 base from V and 2 bases from J, the junction contained 5 bases not matched to a gene. Germline CDR1 reads SGDLS; CDR2 reads YYNGEE. In DNA form, the CDR3 reads TGTGCCAGCAGCGTATTGAGCGGGGGGCTCACAGATACGCAGTATTTT. This sequence encodes CASSVLSGGLTDTQYF.

This clone was detected only a few times. The chain combines TRBV9 with TRBJ2-3, with 8 bases aligning to TRBD2. The CDR3 totals 15 residues. Germline CDR1 and CDR2: SGDLS and YYNGEE. Germline trimming cut 4 bases from V and 3 bases from J; bases unmatched to any gene: 7. CDR3 amino acids: CASSPPGGGTDTQYF. Written as DNA, the CDR3 is TGTGCCAGCAGCCCGCCCGGCGGGGGGACAGATACGCAGTATTTT.

A few counts support this clone. The J gene is TRBJ1-4, the V gene TRBV5-1, with D tentatively TRBD1 (5 bases). This CDR3 contains 14 residues. The germline V and J ends were trimmed by 4 bases and 5 bases, with 12 bases remaining between them. Germline loops: CDR1 SGHRS, CDR2 YFSETQ. The CDR3 protein is CASSPDRSNEKLFF. For the CDR3, the DNA is TGCGCCAGCAGCCCCGACAGAAGCAATGAAAAACTGTTTTTT.

V usage is TRBV5-1 and J usage is TRBJ2-7, with 7 bases fitting TRBD1. V was clipped by 0 bases and J by 6 bases; unmatched bases: 6. CDR3 size: 14 residues. Germline assignment: CDR1 SGHRS and CDR2 YFSETQ. In DNA form, the CDR3 reads TGCGCCAGCAGCTTGGGCGACAGGGACCGCGAGCAGTACTTC. This codes for CASSLGDRDREQYF.

This clone was seen a few times. The rearrangement uses TRBV28 and TRBJ1-2, with TRBD1 matching 7 bases. CDR3 length: 13 amino acids. The V gene end was trimmed by 6 bases and the J gene end by 6 bases; junction bases not matched to a gene: 7. Germline V gene lookup returns CDR1 MDHEN and CDR2 SYDVKM. The CDR3 nucleotides read TGTGCCAGCAGCCCACAGGGGATGCATGGCTACACCTTC. Protein product: CASSPQGMHGYTF.

The chain joins TRBV6-5 to TRBJ1-5; D is ambiguous. The CDR3 extends over 15 amino acids. The V gene's germline CDR1 is MNHEY and CDR2 SVGAGI. V lost 6 bases, J lost 2 bases, and 14 bases lay in between. CDR3 DNA sequence: TGTGCCAGCAGCGCACGTGAGATGGGCAATCAGCCCCAGCATTTT. Encoded protein: CASSAREMGNQPQHF.

DNA of the CDR3: TGCGCCAGCAGACCGGTAACGTCGGCCATAGGGGGCTATGGCTACACCTTC. This encodes CASRPVTSAIGGYGYTF. The chain joins TRBV5-1 to TRBJ1-2; possible D gene TRBD1, 6 bases. The germline V gene encodes CDR1 SGHRS and CDR2 YFSETQ. The ends were cut back, 5 bases at V and 4 bases at J, with 24 bases in the middle. The CDR3 is 17 amino acids.

The V call is TRBV27, the J call TRBJ2-7; 9 nucleotides match TRBD1. Trimming took 7 bases from V and 3 from J; bases not matched to a gene: 4. CDR1 is MNHEY and CDR2 is SMNVEV in the germline V gene (reference sequence). This CDR3 is 13 amino acids long. CDR3 coding DNA: TGTGCCAGCATGGGACAGGGAGTCTACGAGCAGTACTTC. It encodes CASMGQGVYEQYF.

The chain combines TRBV5-1 with TRBJ2-1; D remains unclear. The CDR3 runs to 15 residues. Trimming shortened V by 0 bases and J by 6 bases, and 13 bases separated the two germline ends. Per the germline V gene, CDR1 is SGHRS and CDR2 is YFSETQ. CDR3 coding DNA: TGCGCCAGCAGCTTGGATTCTACCCCGGGCAATGAGCAGTTCTTC. Translated, it gives CASSLDSTPGNEQFF. Supplemented by reference TRBV5-1 and TRBJ2-1, the full variable domain reads KAGVTQTPRYLIKTRGQQVTLSCSPISGHRSVSWYQQTPGQGLQFLFEYFSETQRNKGNFPGRFSGRQFSNSRSEMNVSTLELGDSALYLCASSLDSTPGNEQFFGPGTRLTVL.

CDR3 region: CASRDTGAGMNTEAFF. The CDR3, as DNA: TGCGCCAGCAGAGATACAGGGGCAGGGATGAACACTGAAGCTTTCTTT. The chain employs TRBV5-1 and TRBJ1-1; TRBD1 matches at 7 bases. Germline V CDR1 and CDR2: SGHRS, YFSETQ. The J segment lost 0 bases and the V segment lost 5 bases, leaving 10 bases of the junction unmatched. The CDR3 spans 16 residues.

This clone was counted between two and nine times. The rearrangement joins TRBV6-5 to TRBJ1-2; 8 bases align to TRBD1. Germline values: CDR1 MNHEY, CDR2 SVGAGI. The CDR3 is 15 residues long. V trimming: 2 bases; J trimming: 3 bases; junction bases outside the gene matches: 5. This chain's CDR3 is CASSYRDRWYYGYTF. CDR3 sequence (DNA): TGTGCCAGCAGTTACCGGGACAGGTGGTACTATGGCTACACCTTC.